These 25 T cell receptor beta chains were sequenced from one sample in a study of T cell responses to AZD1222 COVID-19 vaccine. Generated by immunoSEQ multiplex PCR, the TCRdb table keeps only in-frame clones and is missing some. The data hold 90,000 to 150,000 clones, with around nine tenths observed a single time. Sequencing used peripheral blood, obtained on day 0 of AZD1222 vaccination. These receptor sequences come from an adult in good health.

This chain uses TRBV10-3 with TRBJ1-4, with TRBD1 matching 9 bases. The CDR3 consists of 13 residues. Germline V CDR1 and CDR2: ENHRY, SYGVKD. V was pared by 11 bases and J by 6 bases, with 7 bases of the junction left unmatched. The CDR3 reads CASRTGVDEKLFF. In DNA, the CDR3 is TGTGCCTCCCGGACAGGGGTGGATGAAAAACTGTTTTTT.

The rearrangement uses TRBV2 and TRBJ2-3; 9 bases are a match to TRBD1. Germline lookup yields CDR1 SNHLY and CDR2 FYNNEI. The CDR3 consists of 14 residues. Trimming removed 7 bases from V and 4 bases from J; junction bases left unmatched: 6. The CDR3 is CASTLQGAADTQYF. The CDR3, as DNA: TGTGCCAGCACCCTACAGGGGGCCGCAGATACGCAGTATTTT.

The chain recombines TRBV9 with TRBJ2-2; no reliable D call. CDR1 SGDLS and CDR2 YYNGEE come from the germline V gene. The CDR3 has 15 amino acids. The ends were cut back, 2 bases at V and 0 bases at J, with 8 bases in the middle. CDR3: CASSVDGTNTGELFF. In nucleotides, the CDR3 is TGTGCCAGCAGCGTCGACGGCACGAACACCGGGGAGCTGTTTTTT.

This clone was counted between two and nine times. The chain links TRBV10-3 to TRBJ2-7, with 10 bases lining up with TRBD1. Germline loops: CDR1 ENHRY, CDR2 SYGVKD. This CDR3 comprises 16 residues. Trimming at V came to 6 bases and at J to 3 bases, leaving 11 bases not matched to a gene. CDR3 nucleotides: TGTGCCATCAGGCGCGGGACAGGGGAGTTAGGCTACGAGCAGTACTTC. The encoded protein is CAIRRGTGELGYEQYF.

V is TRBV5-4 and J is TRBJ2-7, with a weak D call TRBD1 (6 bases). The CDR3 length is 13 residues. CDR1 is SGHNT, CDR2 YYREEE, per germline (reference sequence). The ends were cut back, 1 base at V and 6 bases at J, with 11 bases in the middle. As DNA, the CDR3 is TGTGCCAGCAGCTTGACAGGGAAGGGCGAGCAGTACTTC. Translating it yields CASSLTGKGEQYF.

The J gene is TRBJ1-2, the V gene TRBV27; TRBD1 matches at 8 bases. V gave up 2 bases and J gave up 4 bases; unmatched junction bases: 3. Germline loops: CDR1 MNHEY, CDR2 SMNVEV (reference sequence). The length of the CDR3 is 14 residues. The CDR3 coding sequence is TGTGCCAGCAGTTTAGCACAGGGGGGCTATGGCTACACCTTC. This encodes CASSLAQGGYGYTF.

Written as DNA, the CDR3 is TGTGCCAGCAGTTTAGTTTTGGGGGGCAATGAGCAGTTCTTC. Translated, it gives CASSLVLGGNEQFF. The chain links TRBV27 to TRBJ2-1; the D gene is possibly TRBD2 (6 bases). The CDR3 runs 14 residues. Between the trimmed V and J ends, which lost 2 bases and 6 bases, there was a span of 11 bases. Germline CDR1 MNHEY, CDR2 SMNVEV (reference sequence).

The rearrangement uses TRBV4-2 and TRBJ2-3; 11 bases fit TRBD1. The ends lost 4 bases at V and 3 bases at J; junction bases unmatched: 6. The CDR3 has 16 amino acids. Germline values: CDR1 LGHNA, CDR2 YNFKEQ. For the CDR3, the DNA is TGTGCCAGCAGCCTCACGGACAGGGGGCGGACAGATACGCAGTATTTT. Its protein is CASSLTDRGRTDTQYF.

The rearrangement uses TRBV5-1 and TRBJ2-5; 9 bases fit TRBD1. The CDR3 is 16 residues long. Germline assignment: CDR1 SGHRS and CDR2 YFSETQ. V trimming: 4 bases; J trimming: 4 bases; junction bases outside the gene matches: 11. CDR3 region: CASSGGQGRILETQYF. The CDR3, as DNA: TGCGCCAGCAGCGGCGGACAGGGGAGGATCTTAGAGACCCAGTACTTC. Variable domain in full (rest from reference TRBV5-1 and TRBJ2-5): KAGVTQTPRYLIKTRGQQVTLSCSPISGHRSVSWYQQTPGQGLQFLFEYFSETQRNKGNFPGRFSGRQFSNSRSEMNVSTLELGDSALYLCASSGGQGRILETQYFGPGTRLLVL.

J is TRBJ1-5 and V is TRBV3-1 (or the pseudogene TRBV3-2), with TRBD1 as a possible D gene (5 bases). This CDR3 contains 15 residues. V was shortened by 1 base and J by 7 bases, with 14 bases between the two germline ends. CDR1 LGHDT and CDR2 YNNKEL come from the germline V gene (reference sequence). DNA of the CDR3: TGTGCCAGCAGCCAAGGAGTTTTGGGGCAACAGCCCCAGCATTTT. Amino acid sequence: CASSQGVLGQQPQHF.

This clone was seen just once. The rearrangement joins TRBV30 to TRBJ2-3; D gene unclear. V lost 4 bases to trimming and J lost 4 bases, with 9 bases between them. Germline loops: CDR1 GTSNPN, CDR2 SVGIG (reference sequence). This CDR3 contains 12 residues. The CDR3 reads CAWTLMSDTQYF. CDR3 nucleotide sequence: TGTGCCTGGACGCTAATGTCAGATACGCAGTATTTT.

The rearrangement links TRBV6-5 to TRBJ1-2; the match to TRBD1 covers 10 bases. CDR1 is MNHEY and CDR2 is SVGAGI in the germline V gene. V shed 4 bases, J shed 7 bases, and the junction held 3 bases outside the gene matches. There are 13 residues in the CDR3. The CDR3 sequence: CASSSTGGFGYTF. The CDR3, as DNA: TGTGCCAGCAGTTCGACAGGGGGCTTTGGCTACACCTTC.

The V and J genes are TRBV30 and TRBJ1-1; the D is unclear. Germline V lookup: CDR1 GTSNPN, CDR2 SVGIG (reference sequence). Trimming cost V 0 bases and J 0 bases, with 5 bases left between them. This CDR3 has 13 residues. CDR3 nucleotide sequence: TGTGCCTGGAGTGTAAAAGTGAACACTGAAGCTTTCTTT. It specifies CAWSVKVNTEAFF.

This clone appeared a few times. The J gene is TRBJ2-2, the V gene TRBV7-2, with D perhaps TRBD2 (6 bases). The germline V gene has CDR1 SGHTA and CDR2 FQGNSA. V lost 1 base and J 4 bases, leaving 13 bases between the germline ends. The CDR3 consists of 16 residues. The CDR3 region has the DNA TGTGCCAGCAGCTTAGGGCGGGGAGGAGCCACCGGGGAGCTGTTTTTT. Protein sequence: CASSLGRGGATGELFF.

The CDR3 region has the DNA TGTGCCAGCTCACGATTAGGGTCCTACAATGAGCAGTTCTTC. Protein sequence: CASSRLGSYNEQFF. The chain is built from TRBV18 and TRBJ2-1; D gene ambiguous. V was pared by 4 bases and J by 1 base, with 8 bases between. The germline V gene has CDR1 KGHSH and CDR2 LQKENI. The CDR3 loop spans 14 amino acids. The full variable domain, completed using reference TRBV18 and TRBJ2-1, is NAGVMQNPRHLVRRRGQEARLRCSPMKGHSHVYWYRQLPEEGLKFMVYLQKENIIDESGMPKERFSAEFPKEGPSILRIQQVVRGDSAAYFCASSRLGSYNEQFFGPGTRLTVL.

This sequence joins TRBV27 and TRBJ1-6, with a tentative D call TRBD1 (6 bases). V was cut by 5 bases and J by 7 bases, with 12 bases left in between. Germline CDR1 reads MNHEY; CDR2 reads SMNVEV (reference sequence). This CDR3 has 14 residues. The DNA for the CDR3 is TGTGCCAGCAGTAGCAGGGGCGAGAATTCACCCCTCCACTTT. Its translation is CASSSRGENSPLHF.

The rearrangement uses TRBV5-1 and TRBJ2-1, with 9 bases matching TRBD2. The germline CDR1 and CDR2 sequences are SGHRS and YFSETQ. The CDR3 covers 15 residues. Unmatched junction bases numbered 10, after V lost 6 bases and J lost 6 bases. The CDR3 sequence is CASTIGISGSNEQFF. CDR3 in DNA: TGCGCCAGCACCATCGGAATTAGCGGGAGCAATGAGCAGTTCTTC.

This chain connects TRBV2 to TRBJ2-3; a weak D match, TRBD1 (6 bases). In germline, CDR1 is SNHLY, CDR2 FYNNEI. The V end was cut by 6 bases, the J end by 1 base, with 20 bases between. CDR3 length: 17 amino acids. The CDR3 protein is CASRGQVRGRGTDTQYF. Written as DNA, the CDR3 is TGTGCCAGCAGGGGACAAGTCCGGGGTCGAGGCACAGATACGCAGTATTTT. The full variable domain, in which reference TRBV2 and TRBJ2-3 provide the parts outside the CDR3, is EPEVTQTPSHQVTQMGQEVILRCVPISNHLYFYWYRQILGQKVEFLVSFYNNEISEKSEIFDDQFSVERPDGSNFTLKIRSTKLEDSAMYFCASRGQVRGRGTDTQYFGPGTRLTVL.

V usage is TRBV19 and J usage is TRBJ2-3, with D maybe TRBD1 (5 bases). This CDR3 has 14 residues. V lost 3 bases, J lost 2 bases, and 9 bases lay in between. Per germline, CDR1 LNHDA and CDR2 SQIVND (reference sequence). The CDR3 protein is CASSMGPDTDTQYF. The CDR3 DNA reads TGTGCCAGTAGTATGGGGCCAGACACAGATACGCAGTATTTT.

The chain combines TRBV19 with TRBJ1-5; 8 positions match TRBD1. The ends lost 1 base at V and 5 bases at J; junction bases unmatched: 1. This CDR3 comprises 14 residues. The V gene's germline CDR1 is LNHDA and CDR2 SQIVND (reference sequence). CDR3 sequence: CASSIGQGHQPQHF. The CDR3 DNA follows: TGTGCCAGTAGTATAGGACAGGGGCATCAGCCCCAGCATTTT.

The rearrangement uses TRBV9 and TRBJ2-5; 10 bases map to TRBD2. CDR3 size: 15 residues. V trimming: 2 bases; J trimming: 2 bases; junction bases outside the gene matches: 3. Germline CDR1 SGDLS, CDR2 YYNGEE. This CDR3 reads CASSVTSGRQETQYF. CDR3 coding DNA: TGTGCCAGCAGCGTGACTAGCGGGCGACAAGAGACCCAGTACTTC.

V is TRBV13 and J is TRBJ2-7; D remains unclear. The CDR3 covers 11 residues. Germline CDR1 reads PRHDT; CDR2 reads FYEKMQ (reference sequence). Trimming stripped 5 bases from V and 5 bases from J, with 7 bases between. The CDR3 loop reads CASSRDHEQYF. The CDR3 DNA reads TGTGCCAGCAGCAGAGACCACGAGCAGTACTTC.

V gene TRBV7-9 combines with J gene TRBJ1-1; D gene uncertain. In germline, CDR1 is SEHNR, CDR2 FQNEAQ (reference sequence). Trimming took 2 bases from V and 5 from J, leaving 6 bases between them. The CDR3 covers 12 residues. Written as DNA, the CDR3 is TGTGCCAGCAGCTTAACCGCAACTGAAGCTTTCTTT. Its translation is CASSLTATEAFF. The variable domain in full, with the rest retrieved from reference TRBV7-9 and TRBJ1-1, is DTGVSQNPRHKITKRGQNVTFRCDPISEHNRLYWYRQTLGQGPEFLTYFQNEAQLEKSRLLSDRFSAERPKGSFSTLEIQRTEQGDSAMYLCASSLTATEAFFGQGTRLTVV.

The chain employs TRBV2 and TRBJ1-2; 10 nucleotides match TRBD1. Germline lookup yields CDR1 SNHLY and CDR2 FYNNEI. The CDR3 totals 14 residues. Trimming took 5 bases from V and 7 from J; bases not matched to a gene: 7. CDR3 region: CASSHRDRGSGYTF. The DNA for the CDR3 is TGTGCCAGCAGTCACCGGGACAGGGGATCTGGCTACACCTTC. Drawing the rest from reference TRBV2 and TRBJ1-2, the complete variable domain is EPEVTQTPSHQVTQMGQEVILRCVPISNHLYFYWYRQILGQKVEFLVSFYNNEISEKSEIFDDQFSVERPDGSNFTLKIRSTKLEDSAMYFCASSHRDRGSGYTFGSGTRLTVV.

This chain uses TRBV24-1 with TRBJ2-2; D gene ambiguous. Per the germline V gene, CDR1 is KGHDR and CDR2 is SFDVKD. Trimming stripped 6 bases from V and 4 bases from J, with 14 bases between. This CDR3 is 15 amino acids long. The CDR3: CATSPGQKVTGELFF. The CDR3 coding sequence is TGTGCCACCAGTCCCGGGCAGAAAGTCACCGGGGAGCTGTTTTTT.